These 32 T cell receptor beta chains were all obtained from the same sample, sequenced in a study of blood T cell repertoires in COVID-19 (dated by TCRdb to 2019 to 2021). The library was produced with the immunoSEQ multiplex PCR assay. TCRdb re-hosts the immuneACCESS table, in-frame sequences only. Its copies lack some clones; in the studies checked, an unresolved V gene accounts for under half of them, and the cause for the rest is not known. This sample holds fewer than 300,000 clones; around 88% were observed only once. The biggest ten clones account for approximately 1.2% of the sample. Material: PBMCs or T cells enriched from blood (not recorded which). The receptors shown here come from a woman aged 40 to 50 with acute COVID-19.

The chain uses TRBV28 and TRBJ1-5; 7 bases agree with TRBD1. Trimming at V came to 10 bases and at J to 2 bases, leaving 14 bases not matched to a gene. Germline assignment: CDR1 MDHEN and CDR2 SYDVKM. The CDR3 is 16 amino acids. CDR3 loop: CATDGQVDRGNQPQHF. Written as DNA, the CDR3 is TGTGCCACCGATGGACAGGTCGATCGGGGCAATCAGCCCCAGCATTTT.

The gene calls are TRBV7-2 and TRBJ2-5; TRBD1 is a possible D gene (6 bases). V was clipped by 2 bases and J by 3 bases, with 10 bases between them. CDR1 is SGHTA, CDR2 FQGNSA, per germline. CDR3 length equals 14 residues. CDR3 coding DNA: TGTGCCAGCAGCTTATGGGGACAAAAAGAGACCCAGTACTTC. Its translation: CASSLWGQKETQYF.

The chain is built from TRBV5-4 and TRBJ2-5, with D unclear. The germline V and J ends were trimmed by 0 bases and 2 bases, with 8 bases remaining between them. The germline gives CDR1 SGHNT, CDR2 YYREEE (reference sequence). The CDR3 loop spans 14 amino acids. CDR3 nucleotides: TGTGCCAGCAGCTTGGCGGCAGGACAAGAGACCCAGTACTTC. It specifies CASSLAAGQETQYF. Full variable domain (outside the CDR3, taken from reference TRBV5-4 and TRBJ2-5): ETGVTQSPTHLIKTRGQQVTLRCSSQSGHNTVSWYQQALGQGPQFIFQYYREEENGRGNFPPRFSGLQFPNYSSELNVNALELDDSALYLCASSLAAGQETQYFGPGTRLLVL.

This chain joins TRBV7-9 and TRBJ1-2; TRBD1 might be the D (6 bases). Per the germline V gene, CDR1 is SEHNR and CDR2 is FQNEAQ (reference sequence). This CDR3 has 17 residues. Trimming pared 5 bases from V and 6 bases from J, leaving 25 bases between. CDR3 sequence reads: CASSPIDRPGLHDGYTF. The CDR3 nucleotides are TGTGCCAGCAGCCCAATCGACAGGCCGGGTTTGCACGATGGCTACACCTTC.

This chain links TRBV10-1 with TRBJ1-1; 7 nucleotides agree with TRBD1. J was trimmed by 8 bases and V by 3 bases; bases with no gene match: 3. This CDR3 region has 12 residues. Germline loops: CDR1 WNHNN, CDR2 SYGVQD (reference sequence). The CDR3 here is CASSDRGSEAFF. CDR3 coding DNA: TGCGCCAGCAGTGACAGGGGGTCGGAAGCTTTCTTT.

The V call is TRBV18, the J call TRBJ2-7; 11 bases agree with TRBD2. The ends lost 2 bases at V and 3 bases at J; junction bases unmatched: 21. CDR1 is KGHSH and CDR2 is LQKENI in the germline V gene. The CDR3 has 21 amino acids. The CDR3 sequence: CASSPAPQGVGTSGSVYEQYV. Here the CDR3 DNA reads TGTGCCAGCTCACCAGCCCCACAGGGTGTGGGTACTAGCGGGAGTGTCTACGAGCAGTACGTC.

The rearrangement links TRBV7-8 to TRBJ2-7; 9 bases map to TRBD2. Germline V gives CDR1 SGHVS, CDR2 FQNEAQ. CDR3 size: 15 residues. Trimming removed 0 bases from V and 2 bases from J; junction bases left unmatched: 2. CDR3 sequence reads: CASSLALAGPYEQYV. CDR3 DNA sequence: TGTGCCAGCAGCTTAGCACTAGCGGGCCCCTACGAGCAGTACGTC.

The CDR3 sequence is CAWSRDRWSSYNSPLHF. In DNA, the CDR3 is TGTGCCTGGAGCCGGGACAGGTGGAGCTCCTATAATTCACCCCTCCACTTT. V usage is TRBV30 and J usage is TRBJ1-6, with 8 bases aligning to TRBD1. This CDR3 has 17 residues. Germline CDR1 reads GTSNPN; CDR2 reads SVGIG (reference sequence). V gave up 3 bases and J gave up 0 bases; unmatched junction bases: 7.

The V gene is TRBV20-1, the J gene TRBJ2-2, with a weak D call TRBD2 (5 bases). Germline lookup yields CDR1 DFQATT and CDR2 SNEGSKA (reference sequence). The CDR3 is made up of 14 amino acids. V dropped 3 bases and J dropped 0 bases, with 8 bases sitting between them. CDR3 nucleotide sequence: TGCAGTGCTAGTTGGGGAGCGAACACCGGGGAGCTGTTTTTT. Protein: CSASWGANTGELFF.

The chain employs TRBV6-2 or TRBV6-3 and TRBJ2-5; TRBD2 matches at 11 bases. The CDR3 sequence is 16 residues long. Germline trimming cut 3 bases from V and 3 bases from J; bases unmatched to any gene: 6. Germline loops: CDR1 MNHEY, CDR2 SVGEGT. The CDR3 DNA follows: TGTGCCAGCAGTTATAGCGCACTAGCGGGAGAAGAGACCCAGTACTTC. Amino acid sequence: CASSYSALAGEETQYF.

The V call is TRBV7-2, the J call TRBJ2-1, with D possibly TRBD2 on 6 matching bases. From germline, CDR1 is SGHTA and CDR2 FQGNSA. With 5 bases removed from V and 10 bases from J, the gap between germline ends came to 18 bases. The CDR3 covers 14 residues. CDR3 residues: CASSAGPTTGEQFF. The CDR3 region has the DNA TGTGCCAGCAGCGCGGGACCAACCACGGGGGAGCAGTTCTTC. The full variable domain, with the rest looked up from reference TRBV7-2 and TRBJ2-1, is GAGVSQSPSNKVTEKGKDVELRCDPISGHTALYWYRQSLGQGLEFLIYFQGNSAPDKSGLPSDRFSAERTGGSVSTLTIQRTQQEDSAVYLCASSAGPTTGEQFFGPGTRLTVL.

The gene calls are TRBV27 and TRBJ2-2, with TRBD1 matching over 8 bases. Germline V CDR1 and CDR2: MNHEY, SMNVEV (reference sequence). Trimming at V came to 0 bases and at J to 0 bases, leaving 6 bases not matched to a gene. The CDR3 has 18 amino acids. The CDR3 bases are TGTGCCAGCAGTTTATCGCAGGGGGCCTTGTCGAACACCGGGGAGCTGTTTTTT. Its translation is CASSLSQGALSNTGELFF.

The chain uses TRBV5-5 and TRBJ1-1; 8 bases match TRBD1. The CDR3 is 15 residues long. The V segment lost 4 bases and the J segment 2 bases; nucleotides outside the gene matches: 7. Germline V CDR1 and CDR2: SGHKS, YYEKEE (reference sequence). CDR3 DNA sequence: TGTGCCAGCAGCCGTGATGGGACAGGAAACACTGAAGCTTTCTTT. It translates to CASSRDGTGNTEAFF.

The J gene is TRBJ1-5, the V gene TRBV4-1; weak D call: TRBD1 (6 bases). Germline V lookup: CDR1 MGHRA, CDR2 YSYEKL. The CDR3 consists of 16 residues. V lost 0 bases and J lost 7, with 16 bases in between. This chain's CDR3 is CASSQDPRGPRQPQHF. CDR3 coding DNA: TGCGCCAGCAGCCAAGATCCCAGGGGCCCTCGGCAGCCCCAGCATTTT.

The chain is built from TRBV24-1 and TRBJ2-2, with 8 nucleotides matching TRBD1. CDR1 and CDR2 (germline): KGHDR, SFDVKD. The V gene end was trimmed by 2 bases and the J gene end by 6 bases; junction bases not matched to a gene: 7. The CDR3 is made up of 16 amino acids. The CDR3 here is CATSDSWTGNAGELFF. The CDR3 DNA follows: TGTGCCACCAGTGATTCCTGGACAGGGAATGCCGGGGAGCTGTTTTTT.

V and J are TRBV18 and TRBJ2-3; D perhaps matches TRBD2 (6 bases). CDR1 is KGHSH and CDR2 is LQKENI in the germline V gene. Trimming removed 0 bases at V and 3 bases at J, with 16 bases between. This CDR3 region has 17 residues. The CDR3 spells CASSPPRAGPGTDTQYF. CDR3 DNA: TGTGCCAGCTCACCACCGAGGGCGGGGCCGGGAACAGATACGCAGTATTTT.

V and J are TRBV18 and TRBJ1-2, with a tentative D call TRBD1 (6 bases). Trimming removed 2 bases from V and 4 bases from J, with 20 bases in between. There are 17 residues in the CDR3. Germline loops: CDR1 KGHSH, CDR2 LQKENI. Written as DNA, the CDR3 is TGTGCCAGCTCACCAGAGGGACAATGGGCGTCAAGCTATGGCTACACCTTC. Protein sequence: CASSPEGQWASSYGYTF.

This chain uses TRBV18 with TRBJ1-1, with 7 bases aligning to TRBD1. CDR3 size: 17 residues. With V trimmed by 3 bases and J by 2 bases, 12 bases remained unmatched. CDR1 and CDR2 from the germline V gene are KGHSH and LQKENI. The CDR3 DNA is TGTGCCAGCTCACCCTACACGTGGACAGGATCCAACACTGAAGCTTTCTTT. Translated, it gives CASSPYTWTGSNTEAFF. Full variable domain (outside the CDR3, taken from reference TRBV18 and TRBJ1-1): NAGVMQNPRHLVRRRGQEARLRCSPMKGHSHVYWYRQLPEEGLKFMVYLQKENIIDESGMPKERFSAEFPKEGPSILRIQQVVRGDSAAYFCASSPYTWTGSNTEAFFGQGTRLTVV.

The rearrangement joins TRBV11-3 to TRBJ2-1, with TRBD1 as a possible D gene (5 bases). Per the germline V gene, CDR1 is SGHNT and CDR2 is YENEEA. Trimming stripped 3 bases from V and 10 bases from J, with 7 bases between. This CDR3 is 11 amino acids long. CDR3 sequence (DNA): TGTGCCAGCAGCTTGAGGACAGAGCAGTTCTTC. Amino acid sequence: CASSLRTEQFF.

The chain has TRBV7-8 and TRBJ2-2; no reliable D call. The CDR3 runs 12 residues. The ends were cut back, 5 bases at V and 7 bases at J, with 8 bases in the middle. Germline V gene sequence: CDR1 SGHVS, CDR2 FQNEAQ. CDR3 sequence reads: CASSPLSGELFF. CDR3 bases: TGTGCCAGCAGCCCCTTGAGCGGGGAGCTGTTTTTT.

This sequence joins TRBV18 and TRBJ2-3; TRBD1 agrees at 7 bases. Trimming at V came to 3 bases and at J to 2 bases, leaving 2 bases not matched to a gene. The CDR3 sequence is 14 residues long. Germline CDR1 KGHSH, CDR2 LQKENI. The CDR3 here is CASSPDRNTDTQYF. CDR3 DNA: TGTGCCAGCTCACCGGACAGGAACACAGATACGCAGTATTTT.

The table lists this clone with a count of one. The CDR3 DNA follows: TGTGCCAGCAGCTTTAGCTCCTACAATGAGCAGTTCTTC. Translated, it gives CASSFSSYNEQFF. This chain links TRBV14 with TRBJ2-1; D not resolved. This CDR3 region has 13 residues. Looked up from germline, CDR1 is SGHDN and CDR2 is FVKESK. The ends were cut back, 5 bases at V and 0 bases at J, with 5 bases in the middle.

The genes are TRBV24-1 and TRBJ2-3, with D possibly matching TRBD1 (6 bases). Germline CDR1 and CDR2: KGHDR and SFDVKD. The V end was cut by 5 bases, the J end by 1 base, with 15 bases between. The length of the CDR3 is 16 residues. CDR3 sequence: CATSARDRSGTDTQYF. CDR3 bases: TGTGCCACCAGTGCCCGAGACAGGAGTGGCACAGATACGCAGTATTTT.

The chain combines TRBV27 with TRBJ1-2, with 7 bases matching TRBD1. CDR3 length equals 14 residues. Germline V gives CDR1 MNHEY, CDR2 SMNVEV (reference sequence). Trimming removed 1 base from V and 8 bases from J; junction bases left unmatched: 7. The CDR3 region is CASSLFGDSLGYTF. In nucleotides, the CDR3 is TGTGCCAGCAGTTTATTCGGGGACAGTCTCGGCTACACCTTC.

The chain has TRBV19 and TRBJ2-1, with 7 bases lining up with TRBD2. V dropped 1 base and J dropped 6; count of bases not matched to a gene: 3. Germline-derived CDR1 and CDR2 are LNHDA and SQIVND (reference sequence). CDR3 length equals 14 residues. The CDR3 protein is CASSIGGGFNEQFF. CDR3 coding DNA: TGTGCCAGTAGTATAGGGGGGGGATTCAATGAGCAGTTCTTC.

The table lists this clone with a count of one. The chain joins TRBV27 to TRBJ1-2; no reliable D call. The CDR3 sequence is 15 residues long. Trimming left V 1 base short and J 1 base short, with 10 bases between. CDR1 and CDR2 from the germline V gene are MNHEY and SMNVEV (reference sequence). The chain's CDR3 is CASSLLSGYNYGYTF. In DNA form, the CDR3 reads TGTGCCAGCAGTTTATTATCGGGGTATAACTATGGCTACACCTTC.

This rearrangement joins TRBV11-3 to TRBJ1-4; D gene unclear. Germline V CDR1 and CDR2: SGHNT, YENEEA. CDR3 length equals 17 residues. V was pared by 2 bases and J by 5 bases, with 18 bases between. CDR3 coding DNA: TGTGCCAGCAGCTTATGGCCGCCGAGGCAAGCAAATGAAAAACTGTTTTTT. Translating gives CASSLWPPRQANEKLFF.

The chain is built from TRBV19 and TRBJ2-1; 8 bases match TRBD2. V shed 7 bases, J shed 4 bases, and the junction held 3 bases outside the gene matches. Germline assignment: CDR1 LNHDA and CDR2 SQIVND (reference sequence). The CDR3 loop spans 13 amino acids. In DNA, the CDR3 is TGTGCCAGTACAACTAGCGGATACAATGAGCAGTTCTTC. Its translation: CASTTSGYNEQFF.

The V gene is TRBV28, the J gene TRBJ2-1; TRBD1 matches 7 bases. The CDR3 covers 15 residues. V dropped 5 bases and J dropped 5; count of bases not matched to a gene: 9. Germline CDR1 is MDHEN and CDR2 is SYDVKM. The CDR3 coding sequence is TGTGCCAGCAGTACTGTGGGGACAGAAGACAATGAGCAGTTCTTC. It specifies CASSTVGTEDNEQFF.

The chain carries TRBV19 and TRBJ2-2; unclear D gene. This CDR3 has 13 residues. Per germline, CDR1 LNHDA and CDR2 SQIVND (reference sequence). Deletions cut 5 bases from V and 4 bases from J, with 8 bases between. CDR3 residues: CASSPHSTGELFF. In nucleotides, the CDR3 is TGTGCCAGTAGTCCTCACAGCACCGGGGAGCTGTTTTTT.

The chain combines TRBV27 with TRBJ1-2; TRBD1 matches at 8 bases. CDR3 length equals 16 residues. J was trimmed by 2 bases and V by 6 bases; bases with no gene match: 11. Germline CDR1 is MNHEY and CDR2 is SMNVEV (reference sequence). The CDR3 nucleotides read TGTGCCAGCAGGCGAATCCCAACAGGGGGAAACTATGGCTACACCTTC. It yields the protein CASRRIPTGGNYGYTF.

CDR3 bases: TGTGCCAGCAGCTTACTGAGGACAGCGAACACTGAAGCTTTCTTT. Translating gives CASSLLRTANTEAFF. The chain employs TRBV7-8 and TRBJ1-1, with D maybe TRBD1 (6 bases). The germline V gene encodes CDR1 SGHVS and CDR2 FQNEAQ. V lost 2 bases and J lost 1, with 11 bases in between. The CDR3 has 15 residues.